These 3 T cell receptor beta chains were sequenced from one sample in a study of blood T cell repertoires in COVID-19. Sequenced by immunoSEQ multiplex PCR; TCRdb stores in-frame clones only, minus some. This sample yields some 190,000 clones, of which about 88% are seen a single time; 4% to 5% belongs to the top ten. Sequenced sample: peripheral blood. These receptors came from a woman aged 80 or over with acute or convalescent COVID-19.

The V call is TRBV5-1, the J call TRBJ2-7; TRBD2 matches 12 bases. Germline V gene data show CDR1 as SGHRS and CDR2 as YFSETQ. The CDR3 has 17 amino acids. V was clipped by 2 bases and J by 1 base; unmatched bases: 7. The chain's CDR3 is CASSFRTSGAESYEQYF. The DNA of the CDR3 is TGCGCCAGCAGCTTTAGGACTAGCGGGGCCGAATCCTACGAGCAGTACTTC.

This CDR3 reads CASSHAGHSSGNTIYF. CDR3 bases: TGTGCCAGCTCACATGCGGGCCATAGCTCTGGAAACACCATATATTTT. The V and J genes are TRBV18 and TRBJ1-3; no firm D call. This CDR3 contains 16 residues. The V and J ends lost 4 bases and 0 bases respectively, with 13 bases between them. Germline V lookup: CDR1 KGHSH, CDR2 LQKENI. Combining the CDR3 with reference TRBV18 and TRBJ1-3 gives the whole variable domain NAGVMQNPRHLVRRRGQEARLRCSPMKGHSHVYWYRQLPEEGLKFMVYLQKENIIDESGMPKERFSAEFPKEGPSILRIQQVVRGDSAAYFCASSHAGHSSGNTIYFGEGSWLTVV.

This clone has just a few counts. The chain recombines TRBV15 with TRBJ2-1, with TRBD2 matching over 13 bases. The length of the CDR3 is 16 residues. V was pared by 1 base and J by 9 bases, with 6 bases of the junction left unmatched. Germline V gene lookup returns CDR1 LNHNV and CDR2 YYDKDF (reference sequence). CDR3 sequence (DNA): TGTGCCACCAGCAGAGGCGGACTAGCGGGAGCGGGTGAGCAGTTCTTC. Amino acids: CATSRGGLAGAGEQFF.